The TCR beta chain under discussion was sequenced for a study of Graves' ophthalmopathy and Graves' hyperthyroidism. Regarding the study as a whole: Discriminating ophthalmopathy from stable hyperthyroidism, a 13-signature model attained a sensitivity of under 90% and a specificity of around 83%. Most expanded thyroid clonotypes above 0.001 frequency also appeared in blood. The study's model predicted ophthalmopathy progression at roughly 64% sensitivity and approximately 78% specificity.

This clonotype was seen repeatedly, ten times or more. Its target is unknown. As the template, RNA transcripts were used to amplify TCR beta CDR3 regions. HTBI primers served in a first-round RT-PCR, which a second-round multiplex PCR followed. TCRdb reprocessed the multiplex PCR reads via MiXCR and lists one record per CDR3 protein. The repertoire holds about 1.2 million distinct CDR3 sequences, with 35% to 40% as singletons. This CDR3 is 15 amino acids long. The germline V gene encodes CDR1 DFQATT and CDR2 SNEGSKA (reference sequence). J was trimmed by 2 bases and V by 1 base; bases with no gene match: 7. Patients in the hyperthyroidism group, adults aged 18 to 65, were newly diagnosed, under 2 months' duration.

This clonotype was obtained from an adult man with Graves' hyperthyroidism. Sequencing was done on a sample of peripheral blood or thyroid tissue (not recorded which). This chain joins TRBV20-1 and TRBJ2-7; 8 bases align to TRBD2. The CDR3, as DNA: TGCAGTGCTAGAGCTGGGCTAGCGGGTACCTACGAGCAGTACTTC. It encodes CSARAGLAGTYEQYF.